A single sample gave rise to the 9 T cell receptor beta chains below, sequenced in a study of shared clonotypes between healthy human individuals. Assay used: immunoSEQ multiplex PCR; TCRdb lists only in-frame clones, some missing. Counted here are more than 2,000,000 clones, over 85% occurring once; the ten biggest clones make up over 0.12%. The sample comprised naive CD4+ T cells sorted from blood. As to subset: CD45RA+ positively selected. The receptors here all came from a man in his late teens or twenties in good health.

V is TRBV18 and J is TRBJ2-2; 7 bases are a match to TRBD2. The length of the CDR3 is 18 residues. The V segment lost 2 bases and the J segment 5 bases; nucleotides outside the gene matches: 14. Germline V gene lookup returns CDR1 KGHSH and CDR2 LQKENI. As DNA, the CDR3 is TGTGCCAGCTCACCAATCCAGCTAGCGGCCTCTGGTACCGGGGAGCTGTTTTTT. Translated, it gives CASSPIQLAASGTGELFF.

DNA of the CDR3: TGTGCCAGCAGTCTACCGCGCCAGCTCAATCAGCCCCAGCATTTT. Its protein is CASSLPRQLNQPQHF. The chain combines TRBV28 with TRBJ1-5; D not resolved. Germline V gene data show CDR1 as MDHEN and CDR2 as SYDVKM. V lost 5 bases, J lost 3 bases, and 14 bases lay in between. This CDR3 is 15 amino acids long.

The V gene is TRBV10-3, the J gene TRBJ1-3; possibly TRBD1 for D (5 bases). The CDR3 loop spans 15 amino acids. The germline V gene encodes CDR1 ENHRY and CDR2 SYGVKD. The V and J ends lost 0 bases and 8 bases respectively, with 14 bases between them. The CDR3 coding sequence is TGTGCCATCAGTGAGTCAGGGACGTCTGGGGACACCATATATTTT. Translated, it gives CAISESGTSGDTIYF.

About this clone itself: Other nucleotide sequences in the sample specify the same CDR3. For the CDR3, the DNA is TGTGCCTGGAGTCTGAACAATGAGCAGTTCTTC. Amino acids: CAWSLNNEQFF. This chain uses TRBV30 with TRBJ2-1, with D hard to call. V was clipped by 2 bases and J by 5 bases, with 4 bases between them. There are 11 residues in the CDR3. Germline values: CDR1 GTSNPN, CDR2 SVGIG (reference sequence).

Notes on this clone: Other DNA sequences within the sample encode an identical CDR3. The chain carries TRBV7-9 and TRBJ1-1, with D possibly matching TRBD1 (6 bases). CDR1 and CDR2 from the germline V gene are SEHNR and FQNEAQ (reference sequence). The CDR3 has 15 amino acids. Trimming cost V 0 bases and J 0 bases, with 8 bases left between them. CDR3: CASSLAQGMNTEAFF. Written as DNA, the CDR3 is TGTGCCAGCAGCTTAGCCCAGGGGATGAACACTGAAGCTTTCTTT.

The chain joins TRBV5-1 to TRBJ2-2; D uncertain. CDR1 and CDR2 (germline): SGHRS, YFSETQ. The CDR3 loop spans 13 amino acids. The ends were cut back, 4 bases at V and 5 bases at J, with 9 bases in the middle. DNA for the CDR3: TGCGCCAGCAGCGACGGTGAGACCGGGGAGCTGTTTTTT. This codes for CASSDGETGELFF.

The genes are TRBV18 and TRBJ2-2, with a weak D call TRBD1 (6 bases). V lost 6 bases, J lost 0 bases, and 14 bases lay in between. CDR1 KGHSH and CDR2 LQKENI come from the germline V gene. The CDR3 contains 16 residues. CDR3 residues: CASSLNGGPNTGELFF. In nucleotides, the CDR3 is TGTGCCAGCTCCCTTAATGGGGGCCCGAACACCGGGGAGCTGTTTTTT.

The chain combines TRBV7-9 with TRBJ2-1; D is undetermined. V was trimmed by 1 base and J by 5 bases, leaving 15 bases between them. There are 16 residues in the CDR3. Germline V gives CDR1 SEHNR, CDR2 FQNEAQ (reference sequence). In DNA form, the CDR3 reads TGTGCCAGCAGCTTAGAAAGGGTATTGGTTCACAATGAGCAGTTCTTC. Its protein product is CASSLERVLVHNEQFF.

The V gene is TRBV7-9, the J gene TRBJ1-5; unclear D gene. This CDR3 region has 12 residues. Trimming stripped 5 bases from V and 4 bases from J, with 6 bases between. The germline CDR1 and CDR2 sequences are SEHNR and FQNEAQ (reference sequence). CDR3 coding DNA: TGTGCCAGCAGCGACCTAAATCAGCCCCAGCATTTT. As protein: CASSDLNQPQHF.